The following is a TCR beta chain sequence with its context. Its target is unknown. This sample is drawn from a study of T cell repertoires in cytomegalovirus infection. Overall study: Peptides in the study included HLA-C-restricted and HLA-B-restricted CMV epitopes. Both a matching HLA type and CMV infection were indicated by public TCR beta signatures.

MiXCR, run by TCRdb on the reads, gives a single entry per CDR3 protein. The sample consists of roughly 90,000 distinct CDR3 sequences, roughly a quarter of them appearing once. Germline loops: CDR1 SEHNR, CDR2 FQNEAQ (reference sequence). After removal of 2 bases from V and 4 bases from J, the junction contained 7 bases not matched to a gene. This CDR3 region has 15 residues. Findings and caveats of the study: CMV carriers with the relevant HLA were identified by cumulative public TCR beta family frequency. In two of eight donors, the top clonotype was HLA-C-restricted CMV-specific.

The sample in question was CD8+ T cells from cultured PBMCs, obtained from culture after CMV antigen stimulation. This rearrangement joins TRBV7-9 to TRBJ1-2, with 7 bases identical to TRBD1. The clonotype was recovered from a human donor in good health (CMV status not recorded). Some clones in this sample may be carry-over from other donors' samples. The CDR3 protein is CASSLSETGTYGYTF. CDR3 sequence (DNA): TGTGCCAGCAGCTTATCCGAGACAGGGACCTATGGCTACACCTTC.